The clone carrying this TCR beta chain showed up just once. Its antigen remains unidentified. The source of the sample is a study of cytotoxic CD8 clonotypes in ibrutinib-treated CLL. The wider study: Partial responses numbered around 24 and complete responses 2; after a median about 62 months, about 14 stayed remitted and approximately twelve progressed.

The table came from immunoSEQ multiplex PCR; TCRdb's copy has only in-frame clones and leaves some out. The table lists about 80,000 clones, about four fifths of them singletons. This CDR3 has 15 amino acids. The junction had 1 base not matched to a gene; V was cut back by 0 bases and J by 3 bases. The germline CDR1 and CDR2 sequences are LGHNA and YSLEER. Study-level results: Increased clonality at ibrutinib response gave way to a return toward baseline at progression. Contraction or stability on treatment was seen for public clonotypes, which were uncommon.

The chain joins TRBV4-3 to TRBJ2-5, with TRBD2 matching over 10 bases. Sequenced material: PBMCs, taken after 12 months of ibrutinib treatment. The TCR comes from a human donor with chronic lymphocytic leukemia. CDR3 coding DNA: TGCGCCAGCAGCCAAGACGGACTAGCGGAAGAGACCCAGTACTTC. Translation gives CASSQDGLAEETQYF.